This record looks at one T cell receptor (beta chain) sequence and its context. The CDR3 length is 15 residues. Germline CDR1 is SGHVS and CDR2 is FNYEAQ. Unmatched junction bases numbered 7, after V lost 1 base and J lost 6 bases. This entry comes from a study of blood T cell repertoires in COVID-19. Study information: Samples of COVID-19 (acute and convalescent) were obtained from the United States, Italy and Spain.

The authors' processing: Reference gene primer amplification gave estimated nucleated cell counts. Data came from immunoSEQ multiplex PCR; TCRdb stores just in-frame clones and leaves some out. The V and J calls and the clone size are those of that table, but D and trimming were determined from the DNA. Of over 250,000 clones in the sample, around 86% are singletons; the top ten hold about 1.6%. The chain is built from TRBV7-6 and TRBJ2-7; TRBD1 agrees at 9 bases. This receptor was identified in a woman between 35 and 50 years old who had recovered from COVID-19. Input material: peripheral blood. CDR3 residues: CASSLVGDRGVEQYF. The CDR3 DNA reads TGTGCCAGCAGCTTAGTGGGTGACAGGGGGGTCGAGCAGTACTTC.